The entry that follows covers one T cell receptor beta chain sequence. What it binds is not known. The entry originates in a study of cytomegalovirus exposure and HLA in healthy donors. Findings and limits, study-wide: The listing of approximately 160 TCR beta chains classed them as cytomegalovirus-associated.

Both 60 Vbeta primers and 13 Jbeta primers went into the PCR. Sequencing used immunoSEQ multiplex PCR; TCRdb keeps in-frame clones, though not all of them. The sample contains roughly 130,000 clones, 75% to 85% of which appear only once. Per the germline V gene, CDR1 is MNHNS and CDR2 is SASEGT. Trimming cost V 3 bases and J 3 bases, with 8 bases left between them. This CDR3 has 14 amino acids. The chain combines TRBV6-1 with TRBJ2-2; D might be TRBD1 (5 bases). The TCR comes from a girl aged 2 to 9 in good health and CMV-seronegative. The material sequenced was PBMCs. The CDR3 loop reads CASSDLGDTGELFF. CDR3 in DNA: TGTGCCAGCAGTGATTTAGGGGACACCGGGGAGCTGTTTTTT.